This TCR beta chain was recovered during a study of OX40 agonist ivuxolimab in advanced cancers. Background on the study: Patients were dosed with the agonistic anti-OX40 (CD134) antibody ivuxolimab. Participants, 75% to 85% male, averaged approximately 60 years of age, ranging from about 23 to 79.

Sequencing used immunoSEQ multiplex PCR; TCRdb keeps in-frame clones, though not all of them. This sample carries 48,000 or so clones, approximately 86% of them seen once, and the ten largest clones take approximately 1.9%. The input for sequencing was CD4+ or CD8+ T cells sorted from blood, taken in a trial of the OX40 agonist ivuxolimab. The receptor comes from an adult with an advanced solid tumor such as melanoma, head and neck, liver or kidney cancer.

The CDR3 DNA reads as TGTGCCAGCAGCGTAGGCGGAGGGGGCTATGGCTACACCTTC. As protein: CASSVGGGGYGYTF. The chain links TRBV9 to TRBJ1-2; the D gene is possibly TRBD1 (6 bases). The CDR3 contains 14 residues. The V end lost 0 bases, the J end lost 4 bases, and 10 bases lay between the germline ends. From germline, CDR1 is SGDLS and CDR2 YYNGEE. Together with reference TRBV9 and TRBJ1-2, the CDR3 gives the full variable domain: DSGVTQTPKHLITATGQRVTLRCSPRSGDLSVYWYQQSLDQGLQFLIQYYNGEERAKGNILERFSAQQFPDLHSELNLSSLELGDSALYFCASSVGGGGYGYTFGSGTRLTVV.